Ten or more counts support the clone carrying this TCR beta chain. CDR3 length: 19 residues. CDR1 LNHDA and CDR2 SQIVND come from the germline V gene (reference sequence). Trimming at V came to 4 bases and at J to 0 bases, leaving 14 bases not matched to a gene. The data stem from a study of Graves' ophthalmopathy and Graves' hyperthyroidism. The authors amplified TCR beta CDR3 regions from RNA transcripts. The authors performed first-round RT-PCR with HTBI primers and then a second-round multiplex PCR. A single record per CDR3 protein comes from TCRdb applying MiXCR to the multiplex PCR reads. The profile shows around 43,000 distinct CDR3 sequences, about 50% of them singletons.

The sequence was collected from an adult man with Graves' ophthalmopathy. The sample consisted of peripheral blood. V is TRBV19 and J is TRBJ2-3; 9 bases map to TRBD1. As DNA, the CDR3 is TGTGCCAGTAGTAACCGAGAGGGACAGGGAAAAGGTAGCACAGATACGCAGTATTTT. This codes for CASSNREGQGKGSTDTQYF. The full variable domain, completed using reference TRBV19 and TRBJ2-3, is DGGITQSPKYLFRKEGQNVTLSCEQNLNHDAMYWYRQDPGQGLRLIYYSQIVNDFQKGDIAEGYSVSREKKESFPLTVTSAQKNPTAFYLCASSNREGQGKGSTDTQYFGPGTRLTVL.